Sequencing of this T cell receptor (beta chain) was carried out in a study of cytomegalovirus exposure and HLA in healthy donors. Produced via immunoSEQ multiplex PCR; TCRdb's table is partial and in-frame only. Of over 150,000 clones listed, 65% to 85% are singletons. Trimming shortened V by 1 base and J by 2 bases, and 7 bases separated the two germline ends. The CDR3 runs to 14 residues. Germline V gives CDR1 SGHTA, CDR2 FQGTGA. Sequencing was done on a sample of PBMCs. This clonotype originated in a woman aged 18-29 years in good health and CMV-seropositive. The gene calls are TRBV7-3 and TRBJ2-3; D unclear. Written as DNA, the CDR3 is TGTGCCAGCAGCTTAAGTACAGACACAGATACGCAGTATTTT. As protein: CASSLSTDTDTQYF.